This T cell receptor (beta chain) originates from a study of CD8 T cells in Susac syndrome. Sequencing of TCR beta drew on CD8+ and CD4+ T cells from blood. RNA in amounts of 0.5 to 1 ug was reverse transcribed with random hexamers. A single record per CDR3 protein comes from TCRdb applying MiXCR to the immunoSEQ multiplex PCR reads. The sample includes some 200,000 distinct CDR3 sequences, about 95% of them seen just once. Per the germline V gene, CDR1 is MDHEN and CDR2 is SYDVKM. V gave up 7 bases and J gave up 2 bases, with 12 bases separating them. CDR3 size: 13 residues. The sample was CD4+ T cells from PBMCs. The V call is TRBV28, the J call TRBJ2-7; D remains unclear. This TCR was sampled from a human donor in good health. CDR3 sequence reads: CASNTDATYEQYF. CDR3 in DNA: TGTGCCAGCAACACCGACGCCACCTACGAGCAGTACTTC.